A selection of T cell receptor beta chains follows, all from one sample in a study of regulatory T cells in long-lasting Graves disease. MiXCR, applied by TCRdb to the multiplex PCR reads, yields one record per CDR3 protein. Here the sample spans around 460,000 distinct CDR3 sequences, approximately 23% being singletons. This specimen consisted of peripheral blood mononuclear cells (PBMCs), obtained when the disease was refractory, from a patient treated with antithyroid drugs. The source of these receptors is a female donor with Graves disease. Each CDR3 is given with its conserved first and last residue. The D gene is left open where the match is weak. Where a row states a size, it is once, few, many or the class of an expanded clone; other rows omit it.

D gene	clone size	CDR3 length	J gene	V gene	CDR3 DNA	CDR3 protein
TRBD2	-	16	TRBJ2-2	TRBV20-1	TGCAGTGCTAGAGATGAGGGACTAGCGGGAACCGGGGAGCTGTTTTTT	CSARDEGLAGTGELFF
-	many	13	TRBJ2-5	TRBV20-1	TGCAGTGCTAGAATAGGGGGATGGGAGACCCAGTACTTC	CSARIGGWETQYF
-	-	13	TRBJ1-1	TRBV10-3	TGTGCCATCTCAACAGGACAAAACACTGAAGCTTTCTTT	CAISTGQNTEAFF
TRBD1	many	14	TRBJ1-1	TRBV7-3	TGTGCCAGCAGCCCCCGGGACAGAAACACTGAAGCTTTCTTT	CASSPRDRNTEAFF
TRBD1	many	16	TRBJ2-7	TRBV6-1	TGTGCCAGCAGCACTAATACAGGGGGCAGATCCTACGAGCAGTACTTC	CASSTNTGGRSYEQYF
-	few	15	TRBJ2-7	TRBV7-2	TGTGCCAGCAGCTTAAAAGGGATCAGCTCCTACGAGCAGTACTTC	CASSLKGISSYEQYF
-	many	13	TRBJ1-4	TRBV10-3	TGTGCCATCAGTGAGTCGGGTTTGGGAAAACTGTTTTTT	CAISESGLGKLFF
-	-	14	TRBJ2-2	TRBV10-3	TGTGCCATCCGGGAAGGGTCGAACACCGGGGAGCTGTTTTTT	CAIREGSNTGELFF
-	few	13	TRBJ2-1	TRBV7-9	TGTGCCAGCAGCTTAGCCCAGAGCGGTGAGCAGTTCTTC	CASSLAQSGEQFF
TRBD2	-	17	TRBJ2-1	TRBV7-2	TGTGCCAGCAGCTTACTAGCGGGGGGGCCGATATACAATGAGCAGTTCTTC	CASSLLAGGPIYNEQFF
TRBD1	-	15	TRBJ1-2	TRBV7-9	TGTGCCAGCAGTTTGGGACAGCCAGTTAACTATGGCTACACCTTC	CASSLGQPVNYGYTF
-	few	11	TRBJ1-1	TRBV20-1	TGCAGTGCTAGGGATCCACATGAAGCTTTCTTT	CSARDPHEAFF
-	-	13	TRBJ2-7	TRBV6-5	TGTGCCAGCAGTTATATCCCTGCGGGCGAGCAGTACTTC	CASSYIPAGEQYF
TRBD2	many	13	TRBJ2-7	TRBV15	TGTGCCACCAGCAGAGGCTCTAGCGGGAGGCCGACCTTC	CATSRGSSGRPTF
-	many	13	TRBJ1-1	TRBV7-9	TGTGCCAGCAGCTTAGAACGGATCACTGAAGCTTTCTTT	CASSLERITEAFF
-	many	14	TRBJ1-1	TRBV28	TGTGCCAGCAGTTTTCTGGGAAGGGGGACTGAAGCTTTCTTT	CASSFLGRGTEAFF